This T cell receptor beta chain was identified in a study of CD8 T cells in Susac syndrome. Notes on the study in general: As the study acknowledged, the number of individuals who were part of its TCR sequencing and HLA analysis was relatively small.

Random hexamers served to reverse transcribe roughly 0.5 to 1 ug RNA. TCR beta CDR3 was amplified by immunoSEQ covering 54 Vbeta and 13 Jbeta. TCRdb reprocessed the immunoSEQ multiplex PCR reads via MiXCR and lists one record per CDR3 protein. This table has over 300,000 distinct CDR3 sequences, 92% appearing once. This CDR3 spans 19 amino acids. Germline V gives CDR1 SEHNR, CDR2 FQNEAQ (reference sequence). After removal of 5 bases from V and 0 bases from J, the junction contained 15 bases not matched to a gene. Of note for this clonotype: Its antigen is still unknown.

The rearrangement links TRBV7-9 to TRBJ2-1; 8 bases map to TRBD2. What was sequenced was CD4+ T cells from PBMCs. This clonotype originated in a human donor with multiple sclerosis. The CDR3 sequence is CASSLLLTGGGSSYNEQFF. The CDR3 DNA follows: TGTGCCAGCAGCCTCCTTTTGACCGGCGGGGGGAGCTCCTACAATGAGCAGTTCTTC. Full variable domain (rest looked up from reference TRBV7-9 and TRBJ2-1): DTGVSQNPRHKITKRGQNVTFRCDPISEHNRLYWYRQTLGQGPEFLTYFQNEAQLEKSRLLSDRFSAERPKGSFSTLEIQRTEQGDSAMYLCASSLLLTGGGSSYNEQFFGPGTRLTVL.